A single sample gave rise to the 30 T cell receptor beta chains below, sequenced in a study of response to subunit inactivated influenza vaccine (dated by TCRdb to 2016 to 2018). Library method: RT-PCR. Reads for this sample came from an Illumina HiSeq 2500. TCRdb handled the public reads itself, with Q25 trimming in fastp and clone calling in MiXCR, and kept productive beta chains. Each record represents a unique CDR3 protein, reported with the most common genes and DNA among its rows. In this sample the table shows hundreds of thousands of distinct CDR3 sequences, 15% to 20% of which occur a single time. The ten largest clones capture under 13% of the sample. Sequenced material: PBMCs from blood, taken more than 4 days after vaccination. All receptors come from a man in his fifties or sixties who received an inactivated influenza vaccine. Donor details come from another sample of the same person, matched by shared clones.

V is TRBV10-2 and J is TRBJ2-3; 8 bases match TRBD2. The CDR3 covers 15 residues. The trim removed 4 bases at V and 0 bases at J, leaving 3 bases unmatched. Per the germline V gene, CDR1 is WSHSY and CDR2 is SAAADI. Here the CDR3 reads CASSGSGGSTDTQYF. For the CDR3, the DNA is TGCGCCAGCAGTGGGTCGGGGGGGAGCACAGATACGCAGTATTTT.

This clonotype was seen only a few times. The chain couples TRBV12-3 or TRBV12-4 to TRBJ1-1; TRBD1 aligns across 10 bases. V lost 7 bases, J lost 6 bases, and 20 bases stayed unmatched. This CDR3 spans 18 amino acids. This chain's CDR3 is CASNLKVRDRGPLAEAFF. The CDR3 DNA follows: TGTGCCAGCAATCTTAAAGTGAGGGACAGGGGACCTCTCGCTGAAGCTTTCTTT.

V usage is TRBV20-1 and J usage is TRBJ1-1; D is perhaps TRBD1 (5 bases). The CDR3 runs 11 residues. Germline CDR1 and CDR2: DFQATT and SNEGSKA (reference sequence). CDR3 sequence: CIFGGNTEAFF. Here the CDR3 DNA reads TGCATCTTCGGGGGGAACACTGAAGCTTTCTTT.

This chain uses TRBV28 with TRBJ1-2; perhaps TRBD1 as D (5 bases). This CDR3 spans 11 amino acids. Germline V gene sequence: CDR1 MDHEN, CDR2 SYDVKM. The V end was cut by 3 bases, the J end by 8 bases, with 7 bases between. CDR3 amino acids: CASSFRQGYTF. DNA of the CDR3: TGTGCCAGCAGTTTTAGACAGGGCTACACCTTC.

This clonotype was recorded a few times. The J gene is TRBJ2-4, the V gene TRBV10-3; no clear D gene. V gave up 5 bases and J gave up 0 bases, with 11 bases separating them. Germline CDR1 and CDR2: ENHRY and SYGVKD. The length of the CDR3 is 15 residues. The CDR3 DNA follows: TGTGCCATCAGTCACGACCGAGTAGCCAAAAACATTCAGTACTTC. Protein sequence: CAISHDRVAKNIQYF.

There are a few counts of this clonotype. The chain recombines TRBV3-1 with TRBJ2-3; 9 bases agree with TRBD2. Looked up from germline, CDR1 is LGHDT and CDR2 is YNNKEL (reference sequence). V gave up 6 bases and J gave up 4 bases; unmatched junction bases: 5. This CDR3 spans 14 amino acids. The CDR3 loop reads CASSHSGSADTQYF. As DNA, the CDR3 is TGTGCCAGCAGTCATAGCGGGAGTGCAGATACGCAGTATTTT.

This clonotype was detected only once. The V and J genes are TRBV10-3 and TRBJ1-2, with 7 bases aligning to TRBD1. After removal of 4 bases from V and 3 bases from J, the junction contained 2 bases not matched to a gene. Germline lookup yields CDR1 ENHRY and CDR2 SYGVKD. This CDR3 has 13 amino acids. For the CDR3, the DNA is TGTGCCATCAGTGTAGACAGGGACTATGGCTACACCTTC. Translating gives CAISVDRDYGYTF.

The chain combines TRBV15 with TRBJ1-4, with TRBD1 matching 7 bases. This CDR3 has 15 amino acids. Germline loops: CDR1 LNHNV, CDR2 YYDKDF (reference sequence). Trimming cost V 5 bases and J 9 bases; bases outside gene matches: 12. CDR3 nucleotides: TGTGCCACCAGCGGATACGGACAGGCCGGTCAAAAACTGTTTTTT. It yields the protein CATSGYGQAGQKLFF.

The V and J genes are TRBV10-3 and TRBJ2-5; no firm D call. Deletions cut 0 bases from V and 0 bases from J, with 8 bases between. Germline assignment: CDR1 ENHRY and CDR2 SYGVKD. CDR3 length equals 15 residues. DNA for the CDR3: TGTGCCATCAGTGAGTCGATCAGCAACCAAGAGACCCAGTACTTC. This translates into CAISESISNQETQYF.

This clonotype turned up a few times. The CDR3, as DNA: TGTGCCAGCAGTTTTAAGACTAGCGGGGATACGCAGTATTTT. The encoded protein is CASSFKTSGDTQYF. The chain is built from TRBV12-3 or TRBV12-4 and TRBJ2-3; TRBD2 matches at 10 bases. V lost 3 bases to trimming and J lost 6 bases; unmatched junction nucleotides: 3. This CDR3 is built from 14 residues.

CDR3 in amino acids: CASSYGGREQFF. In DNA, the CDR3 is TGTGCCAGCAGTTACGGGGGTCGTGAGCAGTTCTTC. This chain connects TRBV6-2 or TRBV6-3 to TRBJ2-1; D tentatively fits TRBD1 or TRBD2 (5 bases each). The CDR3 spans 12 residues. The V end was cut by 2 bases, the J end by 9 bases, with 8 bases between. Germline V lookup: CDR1 MNHEY, CDR2 SVGEGT.

The rearrangement joins TRBV15 to TRBJ2-7; the match to TRBD2 covers 9 bases. Germline CDR1 LNHNV, CDR2 YYDKDF (reference sequence). V lost 6 bases, J lost 2 bases, and 8 bases stayed unmatched. The CDR3 totals 15 residues. Here the CDR3 reads CATRSASGKTYEQYF. DNA of the CDR3: TGTGCCACCAGATCCGCTAGCGGGAAAACCTACGAGCAGTACTTC.

J is TRBJ1-2 and V is TRBV29-1, with TRBD1 identical over 8 bases. The CDR3 is 10 amino acids. With 7 bases clipped from V and 12 bases from J, the junction kept 7 bases outside the gene matches. Germline assignment: CDR1 SQVTM and CDR2 ANQGSEA. CDR3 in DNA: TGCAGCGCCGGGACAGGCGGGAACACCTTC. It codes for CSAGTGGNTF.

This clonotype is a singleton in its sample. The chain has TRBV20-1 and TRBJ2-5, with D uncertain. Germline V gives CDR1 DFQATT, CDR2 SNEGSKA (reference sequence). The CDR3 has 13 amino acids. V was cut by 3 bases and J by 0 bases, with 8 bases left in between. CDR3 residues: CSASWVYQETQYF. The CDR3 nucleotides read TGCAGTGCTAGCTGGGTCTACCAAGAGACCCAGTACTTC.

The chain couples TRBV12-3 or TRBV12-4 to TRBJ2-1; tentatively, D is TRBD1 or TRBD2 (5 bases each). Trimming took off 1 base at V and 10 bases at J, with 14 bases between the two ends. The CDR3 has 14 amino acids. The CDR3 sequence is CASSLGGGGLEQFF. The CDR3 DNA follows: TGTGCCAGCAGTTTAGGGGGTGGGGGTTTGGAGCAGTTCTTC.

The V and J genes are TRBV27 and TRBJ2-6; D is perhaps TRBD1 or TRBD2 (5 bases each). Germline V gives CDR1 MNHEY, CDR2 SMNVEV (reference sequence). The CDR3 loop spans 15 amino acids. Between the trimmed V and J ends, which lost 6 bases and 2 bases, there was a span of 11 bases. CDR3 protein: CASSMLGAGANVLTF. Here the CDR3 DNA reads TGTGCCAGCAGCATGTTGGGGGCTGGGGCCAACGTCCTGACTTTC.

This sequence joins TRBV20-1 and TRBJ2-2; 13 bases fit TRBD2. This CDR3 contains 16 residues. CDR1 and CDR2 (germline): DFQATT, SNEGSKA (reference sequence). The trim removed 3 bases at V and 6 bases at J, leaving 7 bases unmatched. The CDR3 DNA is TGCAGTGCTAGCAGACTAGCGGGAGGCCCTGCCGGGGAGCTGTTTTTT. Protein: CSASRLAGGPAGELFF.

This clonotype came up a few times. The chain has TRBV12-3 or TRBV12-4 and TRBJ2-1; tentative D call: TRBD1 (6 bases). Trimming stripped 6 bases from V and 0 bases from J, with 15 bases between. The CDR3 contains 16 residues. CDR3 bases: TGTGCCAGCAGCCTTGACAGGCCTAGCTCCTACAATGAGCAGTTCTTC. This sequence encodes CASSLDRPSSYNEQFF.

Many counts were recorded for this clonotype. V usage is TRBV6-2 or TRBV6-3 and J usage is TRBJ2-2; D possibly corresponds to TRBD1 (5 bases). Per the germline V gene, CDR1 is MNHEY and CDR2 is SVGEGT. The CDR3 runs 14 residues. The ends were cut back, 1 base at V and 4 bases at J, with 7 bases in the middle. The CDR3 is CASSYWQGTGELFF. DNA of the CDR3: TGTGCCAGCAGTTACTGGCAGGGCACCGGGGAGCTGTTTTTT.

This clonotype has more than one count but fewer than ten. This rearrangement joins TRBV7-9 to TRBJ1-2; 7 bases fit TRBD1. V lost 1 base, J lost 2 bases, and 7 bases stayed unmatched. This CDR3 has 16 residues. Germline V CDR1 and CDR2: SEHNR, FQNEAQ (reference sequence). The CDR3 DNA sequence: TGTGCCAGCAGCTTAGACCAGGGGGGACCCAACTATGGCTACACCTTC. This translates into CASSLDQGGPNYGYTF. The entire variable domain, with the rest obtained from reference TRBV7-9 and TRBJ1-2, is as follows: DTGVSQNPRHKITKRGQNVTFRCDPISEHNRLYWYRQTLGQGPEFLTYFQNEAQLEKSRLLSDRFSAERPKGSFSTLEIQRTEQGDSAMYLCASSLDQGGPNYGYTFGSGTRLTVV.

The V and J genes are TRBV5-1 and TRBJ2-1; 10 nucleotides match TRBD2. V was clipped by 4 bases and J by 8 bases; unmatched bases: 15. The CDR3 covers 17 residues. Germline V lookup: CDR1 SGHRS, CDR2 YFSETQ. The CDR3 sequence is CASSPGGPSGSFDEQFF. CDR3 bases: TGCGCCAGCAGCCCCGGGGGCCCTAGCGGGAGTTTCGATGAGCAGTTCTTC.

The V and J genes are TRBV30 and TRBJ2-5; D ambiguous. Germline CDR1 is GTSNPN and CDR2 is SVGIG (reference sequence). This CDR3 is built from 15 residues. V lost 3 bases, J lost 2 bases, and 16 bases lay in between. The DNA for the CDR3 is TGTGCCTGGAGGCCTCTCAGTACGGAGCAAGAGACCCAGTACTTC. Its protein product is CAWRPLSTEQETQYF.

This clonotype came up a few times. The chain has TRBV12-3 or TRBV12-4 and TRBJ1-3; D perhaps matches TRBD1 (6 bases). The V and J ends lost 2 bases and 7 bases respectively, with 12 bases between them. This CDR3 has 14 residues. CDR3 loop: CASSLKGRGNTIYF. CDR3 coding DNA: TGTGCCAGCAGTTTAAAGGGGAGGGGGAACACCATATATTTT.

The chain couples TRBV7-8 to TRBJ2-5; maybe TRBD1 (7 bases). The CDR3 runs to 14 residues. The V gene lost 5 bases and the J gene lost 1 base, with 11 bases spanning the gap. Germline CDR1 is SGHVS and CDR2 is FQNEAQ. The CDR3 protein is CASSPRGVQETQYF. In nucleotides, the CDR3 is TGTGCCAGCAGCCCCAGGGGGGTCCAAGAGACCCAGTACTTC.

The rearrangement joins TRBV9 to TRBJ2-2, with D unclear. The V end was cut by 0 bases, the J end by 0 bases, with 12 bases between. Germline CDR1 SGDLS, CDR2 YYNGEE. CDR3 length: 17 amino acids. CDR3 protein: CASSVDPIRTNTGELFF. The CDR3, as DNA: TGTGCCAGCAGCGTAGACCCAATACGTACGAACACCGGGGAGCTGTTTTTT.

This clonotype was counted many times. J is TRBJ2-7 and V is TRBV20-1; TRBD1 matches at 7 bases. The CDR3 length is 13 residues. Germline V gives CDR1 DFQATT, CDR2 SNEGSKA (reference sequence). J lost 3 bases, V lost 5 bases, and 7 bases had no gene match. The CDR3 region is CSAGIRDSYEQYF. DNA for the CDR3: TGCAGTGCTGGAATAAGGGACAGCTACGAGCAGTACTTC.

A word on this clonotype: It is unclear where the CDR3 begins or ends on the DNA, so no DNA is shown, and the CDR3 is as TCRdb lists it. The V call is TRBV21-1, the J call TRBJ2-2; the table's D call of TRBD1 was not tested on the DNA. TRBV21-1 corresponds to a pseudogene. Termini included, the CDR3 measures 16 amino acids. CDR3 amino acids: CASPQPGQTNTGSCFF.

A few counts support this clonotype. This sequence joins TRBV28 and TRBJ2-1; D is ambiguous. Germline loops: CDR1 MDHEN, CDR2 SYDVKM. The length of the CDR3 is 16 residues. V was cut by 6 bases and J by 4 bases, with 19 bases left in between. CDR3 protein: CASSPPGAQSYNEQFF. CDR3 nucleotide sequence: TGTGCCAGCAGCCCCCCAGGAGCGCAGAGTTACAATGAGCAGTTCTTC. Full variable domain (rest looked up from reference TRBV28 and TRBJ2-1): DVKVTQSSRYLVKRTGEKVFLECVQDMDHENMFWYRQDPGLGLRLIYFSYDVKMKEKGDIPEGYSVSREKKERFSLILESASTNQTSMYLCASSPPGAQSYNEQFFGPGTRLTVL.

The chain couples TRBV2 to TRBJ2-1, with 13 bases matching TRBD2. The V segment lost 8 bases and the J segment 8 bases; nucleotides outside the gene matches: 9. CDR3 length: 15 amino acids. CDR1 is SNHLY, CDR2 FYNNEI, per germline. Written as DNA, the CDR3 is TGTGCCAGCCAACCCGGGACTAGCGGGATACATGAGCAGTTCTTC. It specifies CASQPGTSGIHEQFF. The variable domain in full, completed from reference TRBV2 and TRBJ2-1, reads EPEVTQTPSHQVTQMGQEVILRCVPISNHLYFYWYRQILGQKVEFLVSFYNNEISEKSEIFDDQFSVERPDGSNFTLKIRSTKLEDSAMYFCASQPGTSGIHEQFFGPGTRLTVL.

Here the CDR3 DNA reads TGTGCCAGCGCCTTAGGTGGCGGGACCGCATACACAGATACGCAGTATTTT. Its protein product is CASALGGGTAYTDTQYF. V gene TRBV12-3 or TRBV12-4 combines with J gene TRBJ2-3, with D possibly matching TRBD2 (6 bases). V was pared by 8 bases and J by 2 bases, with 23 bases between. CDR3 length: 17 amino acids.